This TCR beta chain is from a study of blood T cell repertoires in COVID-19. On the study more broadly: From T cells, B-cell-depleted T cells, or PBMCs came the material, which was cDNA or gDNA.

CDR1 is LNHDA and CDR2 is SQIVND in the germline V gene (reference sequence). Deletions cut 7 bases from V and 4 bases from J, with 16 bases between. The CDR3 spans 15 residues. Produced via immunoSEQ multiplex PCR; TCRdb's table is partial and in-frame only. This sample yields roughly 260,000 clones, of which around 90% are seen a single time; 2% to 2.5% belongs to the top ten. This clone showed up just a few times. V usage is TRBV19 and J usage is TRBJ1-4, with a tentative D call TRBD1 (5 bases). The source material was peripheral blood. The source of this sequence is a woman between 45 and 65 years old who had recovered from COVID-19. CDR3 in amino acids: CASKGMSSGNEKLFF. In nucleotides, the CDR3 is TGTGCCAGTAAGGGGATGTCCTCTGGTAATGAAAAACTGTTTTTT.